This passage covers 22 T cell receptor beta chains from one sample sequenced in a study of early T cells in non-severe SARS-CoV-2 infection. Each CDR3 protein gets one entry after TCRdb re-called the 5' RACE reads with MiXCR. The sample holds more than 55,000 distinct CDR3 sequences; 4% to 6% are singletons and the top ten take 3.5% to 4%. Sample: whole blood, taken at baseline. The receptors here all came from an adult who was a healthcare worker with PCR-confirmed SARS-CoV-2 infection or an uninfected control (not recorded which). The donor label of this sample is uncertain.

V gene TRBV28 combines with J gene TRBJ2-4; 8 bases map to TRBD1. Germline values: CDR1 MDHEN, CDR2 SYDVKM. The CDR3 extends over 13 amino acids. Trimming removed 8 bases from V and 3 bases from J; junction bases left unmatched: 3. CDR3 sequence: CASGTGGKNIQYF. CDR3 nucleotides: TGTGCCAGCGGGACAGGAGGCAAAAACATTCAGTACTTC.

This clonotype has only a few counts. This chain links TRBV3-1 with TRBJ1-4; 9 bases fit TRBD1. The CDR3 runs to 14 residues. J lost 7 bases, V lost 3 bases, and 3 bases had no gene match. The germline gives CDR1 LGHDT, CDR2 YNNKEL (reference sequence). As DNA, the CDR3 is TGTGCCAGCAGCCAGGACAGGGGCCGTGAAAAACTGTTTTTT. Amino acids: CASSQDRGREKLFF.

The table lists this clonotype with a few counts. The V and J genes are TRBV7-9 and TRBJ2-5; 11 bases match TRBD2. The CDR3 runs 16 residues. Germline V gives CDR1 SEHNR, CDR2 FQNEAQ (reference sequence). V shed 4 bases and J 5 bases; nucleotides not matched to a gene: 9. The CDR3 loop is CASSSITSGGRETQYF. In DNA, the CDR3 is TGTGCCAGCAGCTCCATAACTAGCGGGGGTCGGGAGACCCAGTACTTC.

The V call is TRBV28, the J call TRBJ2-2; 8 nucleotides line up with TRBD1. This CDR3 has 16 residues. Germline V gives CDR1 MDHEN, CDR2 SYDVKM. V shed 4 bases and J 3 bases; nucleotides not matched to a gene: 7. The CDR3 spells CASSSTGTGDTGELFF. The CDR3, as DNA: TGTGCCAGCAGTTCGACCGGGACAGGAGACACCGGGGAGCTGTTTTTT.

The sample holds many counts of this clonotype. This chain joins TRBV29-1 and TRBJ2-5, with D tentatively TRBD2 (6 bases). CDR3 length: 13 residues. Germline V gene sequence: CDR1 SQVTM, CDR2 ANQGSEA. V was cut by 4 bases and J by 4 bases, with 13 bases left in between. CDR3 in amino acids: CSVGVWGVETQYF. As DNA, the CDR3 is TGCAGCGTTGGAGTTTGGGGGGTAGAGACCCAGTACTTC.

Ten or more counts support this clonotype. This chain connects TRBV7-8 to TRBJ2-3; 8 positions match TRBD2. V shed 5 bases and J 0 bases; nucleotides not matched to a gene: 4. CDR3 length equals 15 residues. Germline values: CDR1 SGHVS, CDR2 FQNEAQ. The CDR3 loop reads CASSTGGASTDTQYF. CDR3 in DNA: TGTGCCAGCAGCACCGGGGGGGCCAGCACAGATACGCAGTATTTT.

This clonotype was counted at least ten times. The genes are TRBV18 and TRBJ1-2; possibly TRBD1 for D (5 bases). The V and J ends lost 0 bases and 5 bases respectively, with 10 bases between them. Germline V gene lookup returns CDR1 KGHSH and CDR2 LQKENI. This CDR3 is built from 14 residues. The CDR3 spells CASSPPAGRYGYTF. The CDR3 DNA reads TGTGCCAGCTCACCACCGGCAGGGCGGTATGGCTACACCTTC. Together with reference TRBV18 and TRBJ1-2, the CDR3 gives the full variable domain: NAGVMQNPRHLVRRRGQEARLRCSPMKGHSHVYWYRQLPEEGLKFMVYLQKENIIDESGMPKERFSAEFPKEGPSILRIQQVVRGDSAAYFCASSPPAGRYGYTFGSGTRLTVV.

This clonotype was detected ten times or more. This chain joins TRBV4-3 and TRBJ1-2, with D unresolved. V shed 3 bases and J shed 0 bases, with 11 bases lying between them. The CDR3 length is 15 residues. Germline V gives CDR1 LGHNA, CDR2 YSLEER. The CDR3, as DNA: TGCGCCAGCAGCCAGATTGACGGGGCTAACTATGGCTACACCTTC. As protein: CASSQIDGANYGYTF.

This clonotype has a count of ten or more. J is TRBJ2-3 and V is TRBV10-2, with D possibly TRBD2 on 5 matching bases. V dropped 2 bases and J dropped 1 base, with 13 bases sitting between them. The CDR3 sequence is 16 residues long. Germline values: CDR1 WSHSY, CDR2 SAAADI. The CDR3 DNA reads TGCGCCAGCAGTGAGCAAGGGCTAGCCCGCACAGATACGCAGTATTTT. This translates into CASSEQGLARTDTQYF.

The chain has TRBV28 and TRBJ1-1, with D possibly matching TRBD1 (5 bases). This CDR3 spans 19 amino acids. V lost 4 bases and J lost 5, with 29 bases in between. Per the germline V gene, CDR1 is MDHEN and CDR2 is SYDVKM. Written as DNA, the CDR3 is TGTGCCAGCAGTTCTTTACACCTGGGACGGAGGGTGCTTTTGACTGAAGCTTTCTTT. As protein: CASSSLHLGRRVLLTEAFF.

Many counts were recorded for this clonotype. The rearrangement joins TRBV29-1 to TRBJ1-2; 8 bases are a match to TRBD1. The CDR3 loop spans 13 amino acids. Trimming removed 4 bases from V and 4 bases from J; junction bases left unmatched: 5. Germline CDR1 reads SQVTM; CDR2 reads ANQGSEA. CDR3 sequence: CSVASDRAYGYTF. CDR3 DNA: TGCAGCGTTGCGTCGGACAGGGCCTATGGCTACACCTTC.

This clonotype was seen once. This may stem from a read error, because a much larger clone lies one nucleotide away. The DNA of the CDR3 is TGTGCCAGCGGCCGCGGGGGCTCCTACGAGCACTACTTC. It yields the protein CASGRGGSYEHYF. The chain employs TRBV7-3 and TRBJ2-7, with D maybe TRBD2 (7 bases). The CDR3 has 13 residues. The germline gives CDR1 SGHTA, CDR2 FQGTGA.

The V and J genes are TRBV7-9 and TRBJ2-5; D possibly corresponds to TRBD2 (5 bases). With 3 bases removed from V and 0 bases from J, the gap between germline ends came to 29 bases. The CDR3 totals 21 residues. In germline, CDR1 is SEHNR, CDR2 FQNEAQ (reference sequence). The CDR3 here is CASSLPERAPLQETNQETQYF. CDR3 nucleotide sequence: TGTGCCAGCAGCTTGCCGGAGAGGGCCCCCCTCCAAGAGACCAACCAAGAGACCCAGTACTTC.

The chain combines TRBV30 with TRBJ2-7; D assignment may be TRBD1 or TRBD2 (5 bases each). CDR1 and CDR2 from the germline V gene are GTSNPN and SVGIG (reference sequence). This CDR3 spans 15 amino acids. Trimming pared 1 base from V and 0 bases from J, leaving 13 bases between. The CDR3 bases are TGTGCCTGGAGTGCCCCCCGGGACGGCTCCTACGAGCAGTACTTC. This encodes CAWSAPRDGSYEQYF.

This clonotype came up many times. The rearrangement links TRBV4-2 to TRBJ1-1; D call uncertain. This CDR3 spans 14 amino acids. Germline V CDR1 and CDR2: LGHNA, YNFKEQ. Trimming cost V 4 bases and J 1 base, with 10 bases left between them. The CDR3 loop reads CASSRQQANTEAFF. CDR3 nucleotide sequence: TGTGCCAGCAGCCGCCAACAAGCGAACACTGAAGCTTTCTTT.

Ten or more counts support this clonotype. The V gene is TRBV11-2, the J gene TRBJ2-7, with D perhaps being TRBD1 or TRBD2 (5 bases each). Looked up from germline, CDR1 is SGHAT and CDR2 is FQNNGV. Trimming left V 7 bases short and J 2 bases short, with 15 bases between. This CDR3 comprises 14 residues. In DNA form, the CDR3 reads TGTGCCAGCAACCATCGGGGCACCCCCTACGAGCAGTACTTC. Protein sequence: CASNHRGTPYEQYF.

The V and J genes are TRBV5-1 and TRBJ1-2, with 9 bases aligning to TRBD1. CDR3 length equals 13 residues. V dropped 2 bases and J dropped 8; count of bases not matched to a gene: 4. Germline CDR1 reads SGHRS; CDR2 reads YFSETQ. The CDR3 coding sequence is TGCGCCAGCAGCTTCGTGGACAGGGGCGGCTACACCTTC. It codes for CASSFVDRGGYTF.

In DNA form, the CDR3 reads TGTGCCAGCAGCCTTAAGCGGGGGGAGTCAGATACGCAGTATTTT. Translating gives CASSLKRGESDTQYF. The gene calls are TRBV4-2 and TRBJ2-3; TRBD2 matches 9 bases. The germline V gene has CDR1 LGHNA and CDR2 YNFKEQ. This CDR3 has 15 residues. V was pared by 4 bases and J by 4 bases, with 6 bases of the junction left unmatched.

There are a few counts of this clonotype. The chain recombines TRBV7-2 with TRBJ1-2, with a tentative D call TRBD1 (5 bases). The CDR3 contains 14 residues. In germline, CDR1 is SGHTA, CDR2 FQGNSA. V lost 10 bases, J lost 3 bases, and 18 bases lay in between. This CDR3 reads CATTRSRGDYGYTF. The DNA for the CDR3 is TGTGCCACGACACGGAGTCGGGGGGACTATGGCTACACCTTC.

The chain couples TRBV7-9 to TRBJ2-2, with 10 bases aligning to TRBD1. With 3 bases clipped from V and 4 bases from J, the junction kept 2 bases outside the gene matches. CDR3 length: 15 amino acids. Germline loops: CDR1 SEHNR, CDR2 FQNEAQ (reference sequence). CDR3 loop: CASSLWTGGTGELFF. CDR3 DNA sequence: TGTGCCAGCAGCTTGTGGACAGGGGGCACCGGGGAGCTGTTTTTT.

This clonotype was observed many times. The genes are TRBV6-2 or TRBV6-3 and TRBJ2-7; D is possibly TRBD1 (6 bases). Germline CDR1 and CDR2: MNHEY and SVGEGT. CDR3 length equals 14 residues. Trimming shortened V by 5 bases and J by 2 bases, and 13 bases separated the two germline ends. CDR3 nucleotides: TGTGCCAGCAGTGGCGGACAGAGAGCCTACGAGCAGTACTTC. This codes for CASSGGQRAYEQYF.

The rearrangement links TRBV11-2 to TRBJ2-2; 10 bases are shared with TRBD1. Germline trimming cut 7 bases from V and 5 bases from J; bases unmatched to any gene: 4. This CDR3 contains 14 residues. Looked up from germline, CDR1 is SGHAT and CDR2 is FQNNGV. For the CDR3, the DNA is TGTGCCAGCACCTTGGACAGGGGGACCGGGGAGCTGTTTTTT. The encoded protein is CASTLDRGTGELFF. Combining the CDR3 with reference TRBV11-2 and TRBJ2-2 gives the whole variable domain EAGVAQSPRYKIIEKRQSVAFWCNPISGHATLYWYQQILGQGPKLLIQFQNNGVVDDSQLPKDRFSAERLKGVDSTLKIQPAKLEDSAVYLCASTLDRGTGELFFGEGSRLTVL.